This T cell receptor (beta chain) was captured by sequencing in a study of identical twins. In TCRdb, the 5' RACE reads were re-called with MiXCR into one record per CDR3 protein. The sample records 200,000 to 250,000 distinct CDR3 sequences, roughly 7% being singletons. This clonotype was counted only a few times. The V segment lost 9 bases and the J segment 4 bases; nucleotides outside the gene matches: 9. Germline V gene sequence: CDR1 SNHLY, CDR2 FYNNEI. This CDR3 is built from 14 residues. The same sample was also used in a study of yellow fever vaccine responses in identical twins.

What was sequenced was memory (CD45RO+) T cells sorted from blood. The source is a woman aged 18 to 35 in good health. J is TRBJ2-1 and V is TRBV2; 7 positions match TRBD2. The CDR3 is CASERTGGYNEQFF. The DNA for the CDR3 is TGTGCCAGTGAGAGGACGGGGGGATACAATGAGCAGTTCTTC.